The rows below give T cell receptor beta chains drawn from one sample of a study of beta chain features in type 1 diabetes. Produced via immunoSEQ multiplex PCR; TCRdb's table is partial and in-frame only. The sample lists about 59,000 clones; about 55% were seen once. Sequencing used Tregs from blood. The receptors originated from a woman in her late teens or twenties in good health. Each CDR3 is given with its conserved first and last residue. Each record gives: V gene, D gene, J gene, CDR3 protein. D genes are given only for firm matches.

>TRBV7-6|NA|TRBJ2-2
CASGPGAGELFF
>TRBV19|TRBD2|TRBJ2-1
CAYRLSGSYNEQFF
>TRBV7-9|NA|TRBJ2-7
CASSLGRGTYEQYF
>TRBV6-1|TRBD1|TRBJ1-5
CASSRQGLAQPQHF
>TRBV5-1|NA|TRBJ2-7
CASSFLGASSYEQYF
>TRBV10-3|TRBD1|TRBJ2-1
CATYRDRDYNEQFF
>TRBV18|TRBD1|TRBJ2-3
CASLPPGGEYTQYF
>TRBV27|TRBD1|TRBJ2-2
CASSGTGSAGELFF
>TRBV6-5|NA|TRBJ1-2
CASSAGWRGYGYTF
>TRBV19|NA|TRBJ1-2
CASSRGQPLYGYTF
>TRBV7-9|NA|TRBJ1-1
CASSPTTGLTNTEAFF
>TRBV7-3|TRBD1|TRBJ1-6
CASSLQRQGSSYNSPLHF
>TRBV4-2|TRBD2|TRBJ2-1
CASSQGRGTSGYNEQFF
>TRBV11-2|NA|TRBJ1-1
CASRQGKGVNTEAFF
>TRBV14|TRBD1|TRBJ1-2
CASSQGYRGRYYGYTF
>TRBV5-1|NA|TRBJ1-4
CASSLGRVDANEKLFF
>TRBV7-9|TRBD2|TRBJ2-7
CASSPTPGLAGSSYEQYF
>TRBV9|NA|TRBJ2-7
CASSVAGFSYEQYF
>TRBV5-1|TRBD2|TRBJ2-1
CASSLGTGAGTYNEQFF
>TRBV7-8|NA|TRBJ1-5
CASRRTANQPQHF
>TRBV5-6|NA|TRBJ2-2
CASSFQGGTGELFF
>TRBV20-1|NA|TRBJ2-1
CSASRLGEQFF
>TRBV29-1|NA|TRBJ1-2
CSVGSSGGSGYTF
>TRBV2|TRBD1|TRBJ2-7
CASNRDRGDEQYF
>TRBV7-2|TRBD2|TRBJ2-7
CASSFSGGGNEQYF
>TRBV19|TRBD2|TRBJ2-1
CASSMGPASGRGYNEQFF
>TRBV30|TRBD1|TRBJ2-3
CAWSVKGQYTDTQYF
>TRBV5-1|NA|TRBJ2-1
CASSLAGGISDNEQFF
>TRBV13|TRBD2|TRBJ2-7
CASSRRGFHYEQYF
>TRBV6-6|TRBD2|TRBJ2-1
CASRGLAGGFEQFF
>TRBV2|NA|TRBJ2-4
CASIGGLFLTRGKNIQYF
>TRBV30|TRBD1|TRBJ2-7
CAWSGGTGGYYEQYF
>TRBV18|NA|TRBJ2-1
CASSFTQNGHSYNEQFF
>TRBV7-2|TRBD2|TRBJ2-1
CASSVRGTSGYNEQFF
>TRBV7-2|NA|TRBJ1-5
CASSLRSNQPQHF
>TRBV19|TRBD1|TRBJ1-4
CASSGTGTSNEKLFF
>TRBV5-1|TRBD1|TRBJ2-1
CASSLGPGQNNEQFF